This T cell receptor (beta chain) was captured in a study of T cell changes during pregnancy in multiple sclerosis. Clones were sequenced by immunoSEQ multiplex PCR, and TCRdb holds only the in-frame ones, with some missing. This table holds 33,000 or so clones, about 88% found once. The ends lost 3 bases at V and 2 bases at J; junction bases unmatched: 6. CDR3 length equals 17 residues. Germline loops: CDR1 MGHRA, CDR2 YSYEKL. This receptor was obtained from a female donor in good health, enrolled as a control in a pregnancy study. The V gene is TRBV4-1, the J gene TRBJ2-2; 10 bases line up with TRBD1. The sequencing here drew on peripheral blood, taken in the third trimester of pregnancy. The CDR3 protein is CASSQDRQGANTGELFF. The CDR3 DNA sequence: TGCGCCAGCAGCCAGGATCGACAGGGGGCAAACACCGGGGAGCTGTTTTTT.